This TCR beta chain was retrieved from a study of T cells in Graves' hyperthyroidism and ophthalmopathy. CDR1 is MNHNS and CDR2 is SASEGT in the germline V gene. CDR3 length: 15 residues. The junction had 8 bases not matched to a gene; V was cut back by 5 bases and J by 2 bases. Using RNA transcripts as the source, TCR beta CDR3 regions were amplified. When the TCR CDR3 underwent first-round RT-PCR, the HTBI primer set was used. One entry per CDR3 protein results from TCRdb running MiXCR on the multiplex PCR reads. The table has approximately 200,000 distinct CDR3 sequences, 18% seen once; the top ten hold over 35%. Study results and caveats: A 13 V-J model separated ophthalmopathy from stable hyperthyroidism.

This clonotype was seen many times. The target antigen is unknown. Orbital computed tomography, thyroid ultrasound, serum thyroxine and TRAb, and clinical symptoms together informed the diagnoses. The source material was blood. This clonotype was sampled from a man aged 40-55 years with Graves' hyperthyroidism. The chain couples TRBV6-1 to TRBJ2-7, with TRBD2 identical over 8 bases. The CDR3 DNA reads as TGTGCCAGCAGTCCACCGGGGGGGTTAGCCTACGAGCAGTACTTC. Its translation is CASSPPGGLAYEQYF.